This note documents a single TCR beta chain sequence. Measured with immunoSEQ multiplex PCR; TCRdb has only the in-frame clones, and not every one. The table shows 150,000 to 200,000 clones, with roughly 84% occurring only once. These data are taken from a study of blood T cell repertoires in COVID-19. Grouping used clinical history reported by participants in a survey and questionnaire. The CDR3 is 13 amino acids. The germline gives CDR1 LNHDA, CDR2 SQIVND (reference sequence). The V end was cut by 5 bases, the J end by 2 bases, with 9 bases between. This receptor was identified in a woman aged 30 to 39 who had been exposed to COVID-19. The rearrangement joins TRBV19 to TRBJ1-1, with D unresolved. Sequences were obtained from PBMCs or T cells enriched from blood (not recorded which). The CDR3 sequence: CASSAPTNTEAFF. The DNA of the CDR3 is TGTGCCAGTAGTGCCCCCACAAACACTGAAGCTTTCTTT.